The sequence of this T cell receptor beta chain was determined in a study of control samples from healthy donors and cancer patients. V trimming: 7 bases; J trimming: 10 bases; junction bases outside the gene matches: 8. The germline gives CDR1 MNHEY, CDR2 SVGAGI. The CDR3 extends over 15 amino acids. Profiling relied on immunoSEQ multiplex PCR, and the TCRdb table lists in-frame clones only, not all of them. Of about 55,000 clones in the sample, approximately 95% were seen once. The sequence derives from a woman between 18 and 29 years old in good health. Material: blood. The rearrangement joins TRBV6-5 to TRBJ1-6; the match to TRBD1 covers 12 bases. The DNA for the CDR3 is TGTGCCAGCAAGCAAGGGACAGGGGGCGTCTCACCCCTCCACTTT. Protein product: CASKQGTGGVSPLHF.